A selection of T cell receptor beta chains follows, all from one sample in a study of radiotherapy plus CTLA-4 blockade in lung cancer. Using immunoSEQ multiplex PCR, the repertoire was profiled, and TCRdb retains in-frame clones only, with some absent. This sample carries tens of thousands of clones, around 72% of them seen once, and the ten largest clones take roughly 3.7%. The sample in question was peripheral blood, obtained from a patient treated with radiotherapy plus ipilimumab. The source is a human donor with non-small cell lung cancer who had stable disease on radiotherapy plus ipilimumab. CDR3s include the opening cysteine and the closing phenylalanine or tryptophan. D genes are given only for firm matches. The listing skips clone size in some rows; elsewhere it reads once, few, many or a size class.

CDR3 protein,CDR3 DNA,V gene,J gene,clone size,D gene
CASSSPLAGLTGEQFF,TGTGCCAGCAGCTCACCCCTAGCGGGCTTGACAGGAGAGCAGTTCTTC,TRBV7-2,TRBJ2-1,.,TRBD2
CASSFYGTTVHF,TGTGCCAGCAGTTTTTATGGGACTACGGTACATTTT,TRBV27,TRBJ2-3,.,TRBD2
CASSPEKGNTIYF,TGCGCCAGCAGCCCAGAAAAAGGAAACACCATATATTTT,TRBV4-3,TRBJ1-3,.,.
CASSESGQNTEAFF,TGTGCCAGCAGTGAATCGGGACAAAACACTGAAGCTTTCTTT,TRBV6-5,TRBJ1-1,few,.
CASSLVVLAGVAYEQYF,TGTGCCAGCAGCTTAGTGGTCCTGGCAGGGGTGGCCTACGAGCAGTACTTC,TRBV7-8,TRBJ2-7,.,.
CASSDKMSGQETQYF,TGTGCCAGCAGTGATAAGATGAGTGGACAAGAGACCCAGTACTTC,TRBV2,TRBJ2-5,once,.
CASSLATGLVLSNQPQHF,TGTGCCAGCAGCCTAGCAACGGGTTTGGTCTTAAGCAATCAGCCCCAGCATTTT,TRBV14,TRBJ1-5,few,.
CASSHPLSTDTQYF,TGTGCCAGCAGTCACCCCCTGAGCACAGATACGCAGTATTTT,TRBV6-1,TRBJ2-3,.,.
CASSPTGSQLRETQYF,TGCGCCAGCAGCCCGACCGGGAGCCAACTCCGGGAGACCCAGTACTTC,TRBV5-1,TRBJ2-5,.,.
CASSSTSGTYEQYF,TGTGCCAGTAGTAGTACTAGCGGGACCTACGAGCAGTACTTC,TRBV19,TRBJ2-7,.,TRBD2
CASSLSGSRETQYF,TGTGCCAGCAGCCTTAGCGGGAGTAGGGAGACCCAGTACTTC,TRBV7-2,TRBJ2-5,once,TRBD2
CASSQGALLADEQYF,TGCGCCAGCAGCCAAGGAGCATTGCTGGCTGACGAGCAGTACTTC,TRBV4-1,TRBJ2-7,.,.
CASSSLGTGPKDNEQFF,TGTGCCAGCAGCTCCCTTGGTACCGGGCCCAAGGACAATGAGCAGTTCTTC,TRBV11-2,TRBJ2-1,.,.
CATSRKTGGDEKLFF,TGTGCCACCAGCAGGAAGACAGGGGGCGATGAAAAACTGTTTTTT,TRBV15,TRBJ1-4,few,TRBD1
CASRRQGSNQPQHF,TGTGCCAGCAGACGACAGGGTAGCAATCAGCCCCAGCATTTT,TRBV27,TRBJ1-5,.,TRBD1
CASSIAAAINQPQHF,TGTGCCAGTAGTATAGCCGCCGCGATCAATCAGCCCCAGCATTTT,TRBV19,TRBJ1-5,.,.
CASSQERSGSNQPQHF,TGTGCCAGCAGCCAAGAGCGGTCCGGGTCCAATCAGCCCCAGCATTTT,TRBV4-2,TRBJ1-5,.,.
CASSVDLNTEAFF,TGTGCCAGCAGCGTAGATCTAAACACTGAAGCTTTCTTT,TRBV9,TRBJ1-1,once,.
CASSFPTRLAGGPNEQFF,TGTGCCAGCAGTTTCCCCACACGACTAGCGGGAGGGCCCAATGAGCAGTTCTTC,TRBV28,TRBJ2-1,.,TRBD2
CASSFGPNTEAFF,TGTGCCAGCAGCTTCGGCCCGAACACTGAAGCTTTCTTT,TRBV7-8,TRBJ1-1,.,.
CASSHRAETQYF,TGTGCCAGCAGCCATAGGGCGGAGACCCAGTACTTC,TRBV6-1,TRBJ2-5,.,.
CASSPRFDEQYF,TGTGCCAGCTCACCACGTTTTGACGAGCAGTACTTC,TRBV18,TRBJ2-7,few,.
CASSPSGQGFYGYTF,TGTGCCAGCAGTCCCTCAGGACAGGGCTTTTATGGCTACACCTTC,TRBV25-1,TRBJ1-2,.,TRBD1
CASSEWGGSSYNEQFF,TGTGCCAGCAGTGAATGGGGCGGGAGCTCCTACAATGAGCAGTTCTTC,TRBV6-1,TRBJ2-1,once,TRBD2
CASSFRFDRSYEQYF,TGTGCCAGCAGCTTTCGGTTCGACAGGAGCTACGAGCAGTACTTC,TRBV5-5,TRBJ2-7,.,.
CASSQGTAGNTIYF,TGCGCCAGCAGCCAAGGGACGGCTGGAAACACCATATATTTT,TRBV4-1,TRBJ1-3,.,.
CASSETGKVLEELFF,TGTGCCAGCAGTGAGACAGGGAAGGTGCTGGAGGAGCTGTTTTTT,TRBV2,TRBJ2-2,.,TRBD1
CASSPIAATPLVTQYF,TGTGCCAGCAGCCCTATAGCGGCAACTCCCCTTGTCACGCAGTATTTT,TRBV14,TRBJ2-3,.,.
CASSTRGPQHF,TGTGCCAGTAGTACCAGAGGGCCCCAGCATTTT,TRBV19,TRBJ1-5,once,.
CSVEPPSRQRDTFYEQYF,TGCAGCGTTGAACCCCCCTCGCGCCAGCGGGATACCTTCTACGAGCAGTACTTC,TRBV29-1,TRBJ2-7,.,TRBD2
CASRPRTDFSYTF,TGTGCCAGCAGGCCCCGGACAGATTTTAGCTACACCTTC,TRBV6-5,TRBJ1-2,.,.
CASSHRDIGSYEQYF,TGCGCCAGCAGCCACCGGGACATCGGGTCCTACGAGCAGTACTTC,TRBV4-1,TRBJ2-7,once,.
CASSAGTSNIYNEQFF,TGCGCCAGCAGCGCCGGGACTAGCAATATCTACAATGAGCAGTTCTTC,TRBV5-1,TRBJ2-1,.,TRBD2
CASSQGNRINTGELFF,TGCGCCAGCAGCCAAGGTAACCGCATAAACACCGGGGAGCTGTTTTTT,TRBV4-1,TRBJ2-2,.,.
CASSLGMATEAFF,TGCGCCAGCAGCTTGGGTATGGCCACTGAAGCTTTCTTT,TRBV5-1,TRBJ1-1,few,.
CASSVLSDYICFGELFF,TGTGCCAGCAGTGTATTATCCGACTATATTTGTTTCGGGGAGCTGTTTTTT,TRBV6-1,TRBJ2-2,.,.
CASSPPSVETQYF,TGTGCCAGCTCACCACCCTCCGTAGAGACCCAGTACTTC,TRBV18,TRBJ2-5,.,.
CAMARSDRSGNTIYF,TGTGCCATGGCTCGGTCGGACAGATCTGGAAACACCATATATTTT,TRBV10-3,TRBJ1-3,.,.
CASSRRTSGIVSYNEQFF,TGTGCCAGCTCACGGAGGACTAGCGGGATCGTCTCCTACAATGAGCAGTTCTTC,TRBV18,TRBJ2-1,few,TRBD2
CASSLRDRGGGGELFF,TGTGCCAGCAGTTTACGGGACAGGGGAGGAGGCGGGGAGCTGTTTTTT,TRBV27,TRBJ2-2,few,TRBD1